These 18 T cell receptor beta chains were all obtained from the same sample, sequenced in a study of T cells in Graves' hyperthyroidism and ophthalmopathy. What was amplified from RNA transcripts were TCR beta CDR3 regions. The HTBI primer set drove a first-round RT-PCR of the TCR CDR3. Each CDR3 protein gets one entry after TCRdb re-called the multiplex PCR reads with MiXCR. The sample yields under 650,000 distinct CDR3 sequences, about 16% seen once. The specimen sequenced was blood. The receptor set was obtained from a woman aged 25 to 39 with Graves' hyperthyroidism.

Many counts were recorded for this clonotype. The V and J genes are TRBV7-9 and TRBJ2-1; 13 positions match TRBD2. Losses at the gene ends were 1 base for V and 4 bases for J; bases not matched to a gene: 7. CDR1 is SEHNR and CDR2 is FQNEAQ in the germline V gene (reference sequence). The CDR3 contains 18 residues. CDR3 DNA sequence: TGTGCCAGCAGCTTAGACCCTACTAGCGGGAGGGCTTACAATGAGCAGTTCTTC. Translating it yields CASSLDPTSGRAYNEQFF.

This clonotype showed up many times. The chain has TRBV30 and TRBJ2-3; TRBD2 matches at 12 bases. CDR1 and CDR2 from the germline V gene are GTSNPN and SVGIG (reference sequence). V dropped 1 base and J dropped 2; count of bases not matched to a gene: 1. CDR3 length: 15 residues. CDR3 bases: TGTGCCTGGAGTGGGACTAGCGGGATCACAGATACGCAGTATTTT. Translation gives CAWSGTSGITDTQYF.

This chain links TRBV25-1 with TRBJ1-6, with D unresolved. This CDR3 is 14 amino acids long. Germline values: CDR1 MGHDK, CDR2 SYGVNS. V was trimmed by 4 bases and J by 11 bases, leaving 15 bases between them. CDR3 in DNA: TGTGCCAGCAGTGGCCCCGGGGTGGGAACACCCCTCCACTTT. Translating gives CASSGPGVGTPLHF.

Many counts were recorded for this clonotype. The V gene is TRBV20-1, the J gene TRBJ1-1; D is undetermined. The CDR3 runs 13 residues. Trimming removed 3 bases from V and 3 bases from J, with 11 bases in between. Germline V gene lookup returns CDR1 DFQATT and CDR2 SNEGSKA (reference sequence). Written as DNA, the CDR3 is TGCAGTGCTAGGGACGACATGGACACTGAAGCTTTCTTT. The encoded protein is CSARDDMDTEAFF.

The sample holds many counts of this clonotype. This sequence joins TRBV2 and TRBJ2-2; D is unresolved. Germline CDR1 reads SNHLY; CDR2 reads FYNNEI. Deletions cut 1 base from V and 1 base from J, with 1 base between. The CDR3 contains 13 residues. In nucleotides, the CDR3 is TGTGCCAGCAGTGAAGAGAACACCGGGGAGCTGTTTTTT. Amino acids: CASSEENTGELFF.

This clonotype was counted ten times or more. The rearrangement uses TRBV28 and TRBJ2-4, with a possible D match to TRBD1 (5 bases). V shed 7 bases and J shed 0 bases, with 22 bases lying between them. There are 18 residues in the CDR3. The germline CDR1 and CDR2 sequences are MDHEN and SYDVKM. The CDR3 DNA is TGTGCCAGCACCCACTTTGGGGCGTGGGGTCCAGCCAAAAACATTCAGTACTTC. Protein: CASTHFGAWGPAKNIQYF.

This clonotype was picked up many times. V gene TRBV30 combines with J gene TRBJ2-3; D perhaps matches TRBD2 (6 bases). The CDR3 is 17 amino acids. Germline V gene sequence: CDR1 GTSNPN, CDR2 SVGIG (reference sequence). The germline V and J ends were trimmed by 5 bases and 0 bases, with 21 bases remaining between them. In DNA form, the CDR3 reads TGTGCCTGGGGAGGCCATTGGGGCGGGGATAGCACAGATACGCAGTATTTT. Translating gives CAWGGHWGGDSTDTQYF.

This clonotype was detected ten times or more. The CDR3 region has the DNA TGTGCCAGCAGCCAGCCTCATTTTAGCGGGAGCCCCTACGAGCAGTACTTC. Translation: CASSQPHFSGSPYEQYF. J is TRBJ2-7 and V is TRBV3-1, with TRBD2 matching 9 bases. J was trimmed by 2 bases and V by 3 bases; bases with no gene match: 11. CDR1 is LGHDT, CDR2 YNNKEL, per germline (reference sequence). CDR3 size: 17 residues.

The sample holds a few counts of this clonotype. The genes are TRBV18 and TRBJ2-7, with D hard to call. CDR3 length: 12 residues. Germline V gives CDR1 KGHSH, CDR2 LQKENI. V shed 2 bases and J shed 5 bases, with 7 bases lying between them. CDR3 coding DNA: TGTGCCAGCTCACCAGGCCCCCACGAGCAGTACTTC. Encoded protein: CASSPGPHEQYF.

Worth noting for this clonotype: A read error is possible here, since a much larger clone lies one base away. The chain uses TRBV5-1 and TRBJ1-1, with D uncertain. CDR3 length: 15 amino acids. CDR1 and CDR2 (germline): SGHRS, YFSETQ. V was shortened by 3 bases and J by 1 base, with 13 bases between the two germline ends. The DNA of the CDR3 is TGCGCCAGCAGCTCATCAGGCAGCCCGAACACTGAAGCTTTCTTT. This encodes CASSSSGSPNTEAFF.

Comments on this clonotype: This may be a read error, as it is one base from a much larger clone. The chain links TRBV3-1 to TRBJ2-3, with D tentatively TRBD1 (6 bases). The CDR3 has 16 amino acids. From germline, CDR1 is LGHDT and CDR2 YNNKEL (reference sequence). CDR3: CASRQEGVASTDTQYF. The CDR3 nucleotides are TGTGCCAGCAGGCAAGAGGGGGTGGCTAGCACAGATACGCAGTATTTT.

The chain links TRBV13 to TRBJ2-7, with 9 nucleotides matching TRBD2. The CDR3 extends over 16 amino acids. V shed 3 bases, J shed 0 bases, and the junction held 6 bases outside the gene matches. CDR1 and CDR2 from the germline V gene are PRHDT and FYEKMQ (reference sequence). The CDR3 DNA is TGTGCCAGCAGCTTGGTAGCGGGAGCCGTCTCCTACGAGCAGTACTTC. The encoded protein is CASSLVAGAVSYEQYF.

This clonotype was picked up a small number of times. The CDR3 sequence is CALSPNTEAFF. CDR3 sequence (DNA): TGTGCCCTTAGCCCGAACACTGAAGCTTTCTTT. This chain joins TRBV7-9 and TRBJ1-1; D ambiguous. The CDR3 totals 11 residues. Trimming cost V 11 bases and J 1 base, with 8 bases left between them. Germline-derived CDR1 and CDR2 are SEHNR and FQNEAQ (reference sequence).

At least ten counts were recorded for this clonotype. Sequence at one end of the junction differs from germline and may be a read error. This chain joins TRBV5-1 and TRBJ1-2; no clear D. This CDR3 spans 13 amino acids. The germline CDR1 and CDR2 sequences are SGHRS and YFSETQ. The CDR3 DNA reads as TGTGCCAGCAGTTTCGGCAGCAACTATGGCTACACCTTC. Amino acids: CASSFGSNYGYTF. The variable domain in full, with the rest retrieved from reference TRBV5-1 and TRBJ1-2, is KAGVTQTPRYLIKTRGQQVTLSCSPISGHRSVSWYQQTPGQGLQFLFEYFSETQRNKGNFPGRFSGRQFSNSRSEMNVSTLELGDSALYLCASSFGSNYGYTFGSGTRLTVV.

This clonotype was seen more than once but under ten times. This rearrangement joins TRBV19 to TRBJ1-1; D is perhaps TRBD1 (6 bases). CDR3 length equals 12 residues. The V and J ends lost 5 bases and 8 bases respectively, with 12 bases between them. Germline V CDR1 and CDR2: LNHDA, SQIVND (reference sequence). The CDR3 spells CASSRRGIEAFF. Written as DNA, the CDR3 is TGTGCCAGTAGTCGAAGGGGGATCGAAGCTTTCTTT.

The genes are TRBV9 and TRBJ2-1, with TRBD2 matching over 7 bases. V dropped 1 base and J dropped 6; count of bases not matched to a gene: 4. This CDR3 has 14 residues. CDR1 is SGDLS and CDR2 is YYNGEE in the germline V gene. The CDR3 DNA is TGTGCCAGCAGCGTAAGCGGGACGAGCAATGAGCAGTTCTTC. It translates to CASSVSGTSNEQFF.

This rearrangement joins TRBV19 to TRBJ1-1; D may be TRBD1 (5 bases). Germline CDR1 reads LNHDA; CDR2 reads SQIVND (reference sequence). This CDR3 is built from 17 residues. Trimming pared 6 bases from V and 3 bases from J, leaving 23 bases between. The chain's CDR3 is CASSSRDPVQVDTEAFF. For the CDR3, the DNA is TGTGCCAGTAGCTCCCGGGACCCCGTCCAAGTCGACACTGAAGCTTTCTTT.

The genes are TRBV25-1 and TRBJ2-5; D possibly uses TRBD1 or TRBD2 (6 bases each). V lost 6 bases and J 0 bases, leaving 14 bases between the germline ends. There are 15 residues in the CDR3. Per the germline V gene, CDR1 is MGHDK and CDR2 is SYGVNS. CDR3 sequence: CASRGAWGDQETQYF. For the CDR3, the DNA is TGTGCCAGCAGGGGGGCATGGGGGGACCAAGAGACCCAGTACTTC. Complete variable domain (other parts from reference TRBV25-1 and TRBJ2-5): EADIYQTPRYLVIGTGKKITLECSQTMGHDKMYWYQQDPGMELHLIHYSYGVNSTEKGDLSSESTVSRIRTEHFPLTLESARPSHTSQYLCASRGAWGDQETQYFGPGTRLLVL.